This is a list of T cell receptor beta chains from one sample in a study of monozygotic twins with inflammatory bowel disease. Using the 5' RACE reads, TCRdb records one entry per CDR3 protein without DNA. Recorded here are 110,000 to 150,000 distinct CDR3 sequences; the top ten clones represent around 1.2%. Sequencing was performed on blood. The source of these receptors is a human donor with ulcerative colitis or Crohn's disease, or a healthy co-twin of an affected twin (not recorded which). The CDR3 runs from the conserved cysteine through the conserved F or W.

v_call,j_call,cdr3_length,cdr3_aa
TRBV12-3/TRBV12-4,TRBJ2-2,14,CASSWGYSTGELFF
TRBV12-3/TRBV12-4,TRBJ2-2,15,CASSFSGNNTGELFF
TRBV29-1,TRBJ2-7,13,CSVAVRGLYEQYF
TRBV11-3,TRBJ2-4,22,CASSLGLIDRGGLGLAKNIQYF
TRBV6-2/TRBV6-3,TRBJ2-7,12,CASSYSSYEQYF
TRBV7-6,TRBJ2-2,18,CASSLGRWSQKDTGELFF
TRBV12-3/TRBV12-4,TRBJ1-2,13,CASSLDPSYGYTF
TRBV29-1,TRBJ2-5,12,CSGVIGGETQYF
TRBV5-1,TRBJ2-7,19,CASSLSYPGTEKTTYEQYF
TRBV7-8,TRBJ1-1,14,CASSPNRGSTEAFF
TRBV5-1,TRBJ1-2,14,CASSLSPANYGYTF
TRBV6-1,TRBJ2-6,15,CASSDRHSGANVLTF
TRBV28,TRBJ2-1,12,CASSLGLTKQFF
TRBV6-1,TRBJ1-2,12,CASNLIRGGYTF
TRBV11-2,TRBJ1-3,14,CACSLSAHTDTIYF
TRBV3-1,TRBJ2-6,15,CASSQVATGANVLTF
TRBV9,TRBJ2-7,15,CASSARQGPFDEQYF
TRBV20-1,TRBJ1-2,12,CSASMTAYGYTF
TRBV5-1,TRBJ2-4,13,CASSYGQSNIQYF
TRBV7-3,TRBJ2-5,17,CASSLSGTSGSQETQYF
TRBV29-1,TRBJ1-1,13,CSVEGRMNTEAFF
TRBV9,TRBJ2-2,15,CASSVDGAGTGELFF
TRBV29-1,TRBJ1-1,14,CSVERRQANTEAFF
TRBV6-5,TRBJ1-1,13,CASSQLGTPKAFF
TRBV5-1,TRBJ1-1,14,CASSVDGPNTEAFF
TRBV5-4,TRBJ2-7,13,CASSPTGTYEQYF
TRBV14,TRBJ2-7,13,CASSQEVAGEQYF
TRBV5-1,TRBJ2-1,15,CASSLLRGYYNEQFF
TRBV3-1,TRBJ1-4,15,CASSLPQASNEKLFF
TRBV4-2,TRBJ2-3,17,CASSQSQAERLTDTQYF
TRBV4-1,TRBJ1-2,15,CASSRLGGLDYGYTF
TRBV12-3/TRBV12-4,TRBJ2-5,16,CASRTGLAGAQETQYF
TRBV5-1,TRBJ2-2,17,CASSLRLAVANTGELFF
TRBV12-3/TRBV12-4,TRBJ2-3,18,CASSLGGRARRHTDTQYF
TRBV5-5,TRBJ2-3,14,CASRWDPSTDTQYF
TRBV5-1,TRBJ2-1,17,CASSSRTSGISYNEQFF
TRBV9,TRBJ2-2,14,CASSVGKTTGELFF
TRBV15,TRBJ2-6,16,CATSRERLSGANVLTF
TRBV5-1,TRBJ2-1,17,CASSPYPDSRPVRKQFF
TRBV5-1,TRBJ2-2,14,CASSRTGYTGELFF
TRBV7-9,TRBJ2-7,13,CASSLRSAYEQYF
TRBV5-1,TRBJ2-4,14,CASSLAGEKNIQYF
TRBV27,TRBJ1-1,17,CASSLSTVLRTGTEAFF
TRBV28,TRBJ2-1,12,CASSSRDNEQFF
TRBV19,TRBJ2-1,14,CASSIVLAGDEQFF
TRBV29-1,TRBJ1-3,11,CSVESLTSIYF
TRBV6-5,TRBJ2-7,17,CASSYRPPGGISEEQYF
TRBV29-1,TRBJ2-1,13,CSFGVAGGGEQFF
TRBV6-4,TRBJ2-2,15,CASSERGENTGELFF
TRBV7-6,TRBJ1-1,16,CASSPRLVPRDTEAFF
TRBV25-1,TRBJ2-5,14,CASSEAGTREIQYF
TRBV29-1,TRBJ2-3,15,CSVQGGTSSTDTQYF
TRBV29-1,TRBJ1-1,13,CSVEDQGNTEAFF
TRBV7-9,TRBJ2-5,15,CASSLAPGTVWTQYF
TRBV12-3/TRBV12-4,TRBJ1-1,15,CASSLWAGVKTEAFF
TRBV20-1,TRBJ2-3,13,CSASPFGRDTQYF
TRBV24-1,TRBJ1-5,13,CATRGSRNQPHHF
TRBV19,TRBJ1-5,14,CASREGHPNQPQHF
TRBV20-1,TRBJ2-7,12,CSASGTHYEQYF